These T cell receptor beta chains were read from a single sample in a study of blood T cell repertoires in COVID-19. Produced via immunoSEQ multiplex PCR; TCRdb's table is partial and in-frame only. Among 200,000 to 300,000 clones listed, roughly 85% were seen once. Input material: peripheral blood. These receptors were taken from a man in his fifties with COVID-19, enrolled during active disease. Each CDR3 is given without its conserved first and last residue. Each record gives: V gene, D gene, J gene, CDR3 protein. D genes are given only for firm matches.

v_call: TRBV7-9; d_call: NA; j_call: TRBJ2-5; cdr3_aa: ASSFQQETQY
v_call: TRBV27; d_call: TRBD1; j_call: TRBJ1-4; cdr3_aa: ASSSRTGGREKLF
v_call: TRBV9; d_call: NA; j_call: TRBJ2-7; cdr3_aa: ASSPTDSLYEQY
v_call: TRBV7-2; d_call: NA; j_call: TRBJ1-2; cdr3_aa: ASSPIAHGYT
v_call: TRBV20-1; d_call: NA; j_call: TRBJ2-7; cdr3_aa: SGAEFGEQY
v_call: TRBV3-1/TRBV3-2; d_call: NA; j_call: TRBJ2-7; cdr3_aa: ASSQGTVYEQY
v_call: TRBV4-1; d_call: NA; j_call: TRBJ2-1; cdr3_aa: ASSSRRGGDEQF
v_call: TRBV7-2; d_call: NA; j_call: TRBJ2-6; cdr3_aa: ASSLGHRSSGANVLT
v_call: TRBV27; d_call: TRBD1; j_call: TRBJ1-5; cdr3_aa: ASSPLRDSSNQPQH
v_call: TRBV7-9; d_call: TRBD2; j_call: TRBJ2-5; cdr3_aa: ASSPRTSGGADMETQY
v_call: TRBV18; d_call: TRBD1; j_call: TRBJ2-2; cdr3_aa: ASSPRQGNTGELF
v_call: TRBV5-1; d_call: TRBD1; j_call: TRBJ2-3; cdr3_aa: ASSLEDRVPDTQY
v_call: TRBV6-5; d_call: NA; j_call: TRBJ2-3; cdr3_aa: ASSYQATDGTDTQY
v_call: TRBV18; d_call: NA; j_call: TRBJ1-1; cdr3_aa: ASSLRQTEAF
v_call: TRBV11-2; d_call: NA; j_call: TRBJ1-2; cdr3_aa: ASSHLRDGYT
v_call: TRBV6-2/TRBV6-3; d_call: NA; j_call: TRBJ2-7; cdr3_aa: ASSYSRAYEQY
v_call: TRBV6-2/TRBV6-3; d_call: TRBD1; j_call: TRBJ2-7; cdr3_aa: ASRPTGTGEHEQY
v_call: TRBV7-9; d_call: TRBD1; j_call: TRBJ1-2; cdr3_aa: ASSLTGAYGYT
v_call: TRBV7-9; d_call: TRBD1; j_call: TRBJ2-2; cdr3_aa: ASSLVPGQVGTGELF
v_call: TRBV9; d_call: TRBD1; j_call: TRBJ2-7; cdr3_aa: ASSVEGGFSEQY
v_call: TRBV4-1; d_call: NA; j_call: TRBJ1-2; cdr3_aa: ASSQASAPGDYGYT